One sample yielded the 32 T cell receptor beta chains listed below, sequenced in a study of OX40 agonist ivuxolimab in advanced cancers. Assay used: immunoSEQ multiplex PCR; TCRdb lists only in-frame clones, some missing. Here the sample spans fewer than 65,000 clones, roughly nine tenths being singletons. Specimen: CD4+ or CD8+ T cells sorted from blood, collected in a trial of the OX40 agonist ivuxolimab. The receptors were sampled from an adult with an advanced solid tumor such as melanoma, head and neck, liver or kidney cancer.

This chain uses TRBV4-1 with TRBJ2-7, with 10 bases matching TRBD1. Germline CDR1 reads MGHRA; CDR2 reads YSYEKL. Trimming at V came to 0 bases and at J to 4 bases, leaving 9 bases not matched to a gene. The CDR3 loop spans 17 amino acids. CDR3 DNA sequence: TGCGCCAGCAGCCAAGAAGGGCGGACAGGGGGTATATACGAGCAGTACTTC. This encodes CASSQEGRTGGIYEQYF.

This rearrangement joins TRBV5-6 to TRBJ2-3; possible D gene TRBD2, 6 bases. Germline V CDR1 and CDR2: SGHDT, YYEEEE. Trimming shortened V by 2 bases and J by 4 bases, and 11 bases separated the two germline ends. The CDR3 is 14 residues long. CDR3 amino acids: CASSFELAADTQYF. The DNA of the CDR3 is TGTGCCAGCAGCTTTGAACTAGCCGCAGATACGCAGTATTTT.

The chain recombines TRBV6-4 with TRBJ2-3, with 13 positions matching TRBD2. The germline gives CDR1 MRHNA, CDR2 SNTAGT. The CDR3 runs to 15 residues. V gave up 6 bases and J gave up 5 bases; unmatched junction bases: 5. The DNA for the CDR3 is TGTGCCAGCAGCATGGGACTAGCGGGAAGAGATACGCAGTATTTT. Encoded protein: CASSMGLAGRDTQYF.

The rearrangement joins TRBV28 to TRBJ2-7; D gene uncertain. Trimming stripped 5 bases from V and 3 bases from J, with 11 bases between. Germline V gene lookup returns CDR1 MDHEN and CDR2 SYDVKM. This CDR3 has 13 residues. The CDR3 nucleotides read TGTGCCAGCAGTCCGGGTAGCAGCTACGAGCAGTACTTC. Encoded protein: CASSPGSSYEQYF.

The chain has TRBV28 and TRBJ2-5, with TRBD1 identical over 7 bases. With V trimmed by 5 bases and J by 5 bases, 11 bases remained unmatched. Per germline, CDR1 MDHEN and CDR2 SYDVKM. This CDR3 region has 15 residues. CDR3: CASSPTTDRDETQYF. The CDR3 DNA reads TGTGCCAGCAGTCCCACCACCGACAGGGATGAGACCCAGTACTTC.

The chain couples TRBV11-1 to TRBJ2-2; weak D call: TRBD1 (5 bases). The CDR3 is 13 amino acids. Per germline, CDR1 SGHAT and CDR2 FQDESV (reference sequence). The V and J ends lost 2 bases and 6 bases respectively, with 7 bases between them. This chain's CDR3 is CASSLSRAGELFF. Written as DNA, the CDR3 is TGTGCCAGCAGCTTAAGCAGGGCCGGGGAGCTGTTTTTT.

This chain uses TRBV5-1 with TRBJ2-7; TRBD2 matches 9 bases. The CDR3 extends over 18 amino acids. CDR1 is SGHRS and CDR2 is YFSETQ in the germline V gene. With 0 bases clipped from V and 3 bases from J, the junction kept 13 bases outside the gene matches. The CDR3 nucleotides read TGCGCCAGCAGCTTGGCCTCTCCCGGGACTAGCTACAACTACGAGCAGTACTTC. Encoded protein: CASSLASPGTSYNYEQYF.

CDR3 protein: CASSPDRGGYEQYF. The CDR3 DNA reads as TGTGCCAGTAGCCCGGACAGGGGAGGTTACGAGCAGTACTTC. The V and J genes are TRBV19 and TRBJ2-7; 9 nucleotides align to TRBD1. There are 14 residues in the CDR3. Germline values: CDR1 LNHDA, CDR2 SQIVND (reference sequence). Germline trimming cut 6 bases from V and 4 bases from J; bases unmatched to any gene: 7.

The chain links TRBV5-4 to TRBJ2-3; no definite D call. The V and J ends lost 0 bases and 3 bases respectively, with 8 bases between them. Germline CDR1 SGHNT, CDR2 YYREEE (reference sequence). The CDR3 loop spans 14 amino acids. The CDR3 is CASSLDQTTDTQYF. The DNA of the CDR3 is TGTGCCAGCAGCTTGGACCAGACTACAGATACGCAGTATTTT.

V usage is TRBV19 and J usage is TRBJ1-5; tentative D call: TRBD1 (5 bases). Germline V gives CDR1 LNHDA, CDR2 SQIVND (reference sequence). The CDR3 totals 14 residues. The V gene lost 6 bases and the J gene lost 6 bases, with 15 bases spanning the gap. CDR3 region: CASRGLGGVQPQHF. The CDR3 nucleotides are TGTGCCAGTAGAGGCTTGGGGGGGGTTCAGCCCCAGCATTTT.

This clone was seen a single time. CDR3: CASSPDRDCTVYSNQPQHF. DNA for the CDR3: TGCGCCAGCAGTCCCGACCGGGACTGCACTGTTTATAGCAATCAGCCCCAGCATTTT. V and J are TRBV23-1 and TRBJ1-5, with TRBD1 as a possible D gene (5 bases). TRBV23-1 is noted as an ORF with a role that remains uncertain. The CDR3 is 19 amino acids. V lost 4 bases and J 0 bases, leaving 22 bases between the germline ends.

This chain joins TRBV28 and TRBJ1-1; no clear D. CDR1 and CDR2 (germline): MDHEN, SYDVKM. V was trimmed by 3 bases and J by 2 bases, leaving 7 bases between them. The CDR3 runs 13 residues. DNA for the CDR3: TGTGCCAGCAGTTTGCCCGATAACACTGAAGCTTTCTTT. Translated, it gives CASSLPDNTEAFF.

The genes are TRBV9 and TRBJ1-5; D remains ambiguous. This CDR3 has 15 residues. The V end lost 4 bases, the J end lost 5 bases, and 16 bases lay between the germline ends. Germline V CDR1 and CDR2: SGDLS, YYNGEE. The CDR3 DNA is TGTGCCAGCAGCCCACGCGGGGAGAGGGATCAGCCCCAGCATTTT. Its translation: CASSPRGERDQPQHF.

The CDR3 region is CASSLAGKETQYF. The DNA of the CDR3 is TGTGCCAGCAGCTTGGCAGGGAAAGAGACCCAGTACTTC. This chain links TRBV5-4 with TRBJ2-5; TRBD1 might be the D (5 bases). The CDR3 is 13 amino acids. Deletions cut 0 bases from V and 3 bases from J, with 6 bases between. Germline CDR1 SGHNT, CDR2 YYREEE (reference sequence).

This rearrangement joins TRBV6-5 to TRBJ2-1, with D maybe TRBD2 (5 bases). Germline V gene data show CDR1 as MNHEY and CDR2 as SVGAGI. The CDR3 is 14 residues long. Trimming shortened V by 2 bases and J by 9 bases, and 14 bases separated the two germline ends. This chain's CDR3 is CASSYGRAGGEQFF. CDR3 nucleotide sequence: TGTGCCAGCAGTTACGGAAGGGCCGGAGGTGAGCAGTTCTTC.

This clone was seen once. CDR3 amino acids: CASSLSPARDTQYF. The CDR3 bases are TGTGCCAGCAGCTTGAGTCCCGCACGAGATACGCAGTATTTT. The chain has TRBV5-4 and TRBJ2-3; D is unresolved. There are 14 residues in the CDR3. V dropped 1 base and J dropped 5 bases, with 11 bases sitting between them. Per germline, CDR1 SGHNT and CDR2 YYREEE (reference sequence).

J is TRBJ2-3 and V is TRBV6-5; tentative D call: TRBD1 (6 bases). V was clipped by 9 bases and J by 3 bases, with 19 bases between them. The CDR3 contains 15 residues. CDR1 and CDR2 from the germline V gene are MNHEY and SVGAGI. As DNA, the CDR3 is TGTGCCAGTCGAGGGGGACCTCAGGGTACAGATACGCAGTATTTT. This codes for CASRGGPQGTDTQYF.

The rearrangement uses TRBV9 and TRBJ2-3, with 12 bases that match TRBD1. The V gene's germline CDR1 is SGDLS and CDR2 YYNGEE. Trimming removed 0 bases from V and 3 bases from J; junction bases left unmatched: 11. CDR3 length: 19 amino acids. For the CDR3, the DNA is TGTGCCAGCAGCGTAGGACCGGGACAGGGGGCACTAGAAACAGATACGCAGTATTTT. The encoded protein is CASSVGPGQGALETDTQYF. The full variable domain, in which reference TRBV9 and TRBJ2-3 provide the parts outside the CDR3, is DSGVTQTPKHLITATGQRVTLRCSPRSGDLSVYWYQQSLDQGLQFLIQYYNGEERAKGNILERFSAQQFPDLHSELNLSSLELGDSALYFCASSVGPGQGALETDTQYFGPGTRLTVL.

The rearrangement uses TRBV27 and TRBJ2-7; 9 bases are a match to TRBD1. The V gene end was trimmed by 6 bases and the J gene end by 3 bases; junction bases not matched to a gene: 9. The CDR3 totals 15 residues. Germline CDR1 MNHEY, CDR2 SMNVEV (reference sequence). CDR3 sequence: CASRVVPTGGYEQYF. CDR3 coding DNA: TGTGCCAGCAGAGTCGTCCCGACAGGGGGCTACGAGCAGTACTTC.

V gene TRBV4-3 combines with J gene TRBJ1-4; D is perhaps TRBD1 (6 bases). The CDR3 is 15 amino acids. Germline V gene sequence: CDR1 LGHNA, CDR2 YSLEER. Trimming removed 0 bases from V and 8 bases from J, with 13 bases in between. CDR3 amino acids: CASSQDGRGGEKLFF. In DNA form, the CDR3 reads TGCGCCAGCAGCCAAGATGGCAGGGGCGGGGAAAAACTGTTTTTT.

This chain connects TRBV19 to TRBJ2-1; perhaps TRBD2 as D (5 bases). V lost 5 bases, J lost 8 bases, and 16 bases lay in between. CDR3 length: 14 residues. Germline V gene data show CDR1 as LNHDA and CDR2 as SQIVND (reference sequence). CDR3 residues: CASSPVASTHEQFF. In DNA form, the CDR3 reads TGTGCCAGTAGTCCTGTGGCTAGCACGCATGAGCAGTTCTTC.

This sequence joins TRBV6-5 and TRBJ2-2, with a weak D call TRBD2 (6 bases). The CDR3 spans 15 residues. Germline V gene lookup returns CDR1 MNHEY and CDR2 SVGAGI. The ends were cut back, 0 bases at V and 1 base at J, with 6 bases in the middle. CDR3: CASSYSGGNTGELFF. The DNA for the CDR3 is TGTGCCAGCAGTTACTCGGGGGGGAACACCGGGGAGCTGTTTTTT.

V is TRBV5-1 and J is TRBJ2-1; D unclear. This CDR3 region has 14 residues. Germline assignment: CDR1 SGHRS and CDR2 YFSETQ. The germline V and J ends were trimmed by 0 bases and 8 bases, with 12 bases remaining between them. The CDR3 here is CASSLAKALDEQFF. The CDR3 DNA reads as TGCGCCAGCAGCTTGGCCAAAGCCCTCGATGAGCAGTTCTTC.

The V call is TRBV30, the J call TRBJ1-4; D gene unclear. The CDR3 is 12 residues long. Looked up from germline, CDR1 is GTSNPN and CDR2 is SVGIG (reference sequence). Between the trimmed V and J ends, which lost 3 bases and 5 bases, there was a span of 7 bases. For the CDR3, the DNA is TGTGCCTGGAGGGGGTTAAATGAAAAACTGTTTTTT. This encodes CAWRGLNEKLFF.

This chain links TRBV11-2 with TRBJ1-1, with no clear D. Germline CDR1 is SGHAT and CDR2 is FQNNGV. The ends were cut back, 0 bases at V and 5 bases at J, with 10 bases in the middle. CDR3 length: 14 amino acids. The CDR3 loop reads CASSLDSGWTEAFF. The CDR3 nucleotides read TGTGCCAGCAGCTTAGATTCCGGTTGGACTGAAGCTTTCTTT.

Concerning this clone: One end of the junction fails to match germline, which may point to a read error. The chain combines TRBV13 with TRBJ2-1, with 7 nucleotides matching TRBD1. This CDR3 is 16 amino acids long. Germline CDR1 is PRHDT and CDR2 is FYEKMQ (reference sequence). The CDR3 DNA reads TGTGCCAGCAGCATAGGGGGCATCTATTCCAACAATGAGCAGTTCTTC. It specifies CASSIGGIYSNNEQFF. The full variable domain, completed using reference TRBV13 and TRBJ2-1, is AAGVIQSPRHLIKEKRETATLKCYPIPRHDTVYWYQQGPGQDPQFLISFYEKMQSDKGSIPDRFSAQQFSDYHSELNMSSLELGDSALYFCASSIGGIYSNNEQFFGPGTRLTVL.

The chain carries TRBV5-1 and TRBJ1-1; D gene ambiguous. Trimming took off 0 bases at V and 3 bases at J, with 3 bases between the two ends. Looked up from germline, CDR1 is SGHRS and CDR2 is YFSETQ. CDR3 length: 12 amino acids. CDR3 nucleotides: TGCGCCAGCAGCTTGGAGGACACTGAAGCTTTCTTT. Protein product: CASSLEDTEAFF.

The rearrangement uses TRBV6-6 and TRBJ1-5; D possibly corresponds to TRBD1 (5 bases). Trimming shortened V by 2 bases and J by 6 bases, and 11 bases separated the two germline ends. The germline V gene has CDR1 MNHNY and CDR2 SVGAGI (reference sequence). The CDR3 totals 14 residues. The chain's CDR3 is CASSYGTGGQPQHF. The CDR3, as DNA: TGTGCCAGCAGTTACGGGACCGGCGGTCAGCCCCAGCATTTT.

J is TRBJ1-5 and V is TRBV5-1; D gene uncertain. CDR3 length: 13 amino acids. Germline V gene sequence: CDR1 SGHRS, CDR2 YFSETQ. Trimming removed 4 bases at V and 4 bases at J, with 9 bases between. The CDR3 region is CASSRSGNQPQHF. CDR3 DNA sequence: TGCGCCAGCAGCCGCAGCGGGAATCAGCCCCAGCATTTT.

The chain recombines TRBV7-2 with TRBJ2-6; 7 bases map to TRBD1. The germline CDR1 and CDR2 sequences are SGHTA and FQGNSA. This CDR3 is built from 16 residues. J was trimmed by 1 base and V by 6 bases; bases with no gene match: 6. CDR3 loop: CASRQGRASGANVLTF. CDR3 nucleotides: TGTGCCAGCAGACAGGGGAGAGCATCTGGGGCCAACGTCCTGACTTTC.

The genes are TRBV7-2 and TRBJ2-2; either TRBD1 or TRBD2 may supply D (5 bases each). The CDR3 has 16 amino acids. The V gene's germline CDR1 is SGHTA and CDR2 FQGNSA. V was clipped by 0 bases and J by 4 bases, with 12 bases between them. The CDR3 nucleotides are TGTGCCAGCAGCTTAGCCAAGGGGACGGCCACCGGGGAGCTGTTTTTT. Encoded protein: CASSLAKGTATGELFF.

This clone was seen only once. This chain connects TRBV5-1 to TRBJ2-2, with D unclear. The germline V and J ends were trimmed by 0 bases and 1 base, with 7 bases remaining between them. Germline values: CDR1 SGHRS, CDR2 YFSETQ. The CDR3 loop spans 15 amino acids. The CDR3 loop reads CASSLGRGNTGELFF. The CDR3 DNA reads TGCGCCAGCAGCTTGGGAAGAGGGAACACCGGGGAGCTGTTTTTT.